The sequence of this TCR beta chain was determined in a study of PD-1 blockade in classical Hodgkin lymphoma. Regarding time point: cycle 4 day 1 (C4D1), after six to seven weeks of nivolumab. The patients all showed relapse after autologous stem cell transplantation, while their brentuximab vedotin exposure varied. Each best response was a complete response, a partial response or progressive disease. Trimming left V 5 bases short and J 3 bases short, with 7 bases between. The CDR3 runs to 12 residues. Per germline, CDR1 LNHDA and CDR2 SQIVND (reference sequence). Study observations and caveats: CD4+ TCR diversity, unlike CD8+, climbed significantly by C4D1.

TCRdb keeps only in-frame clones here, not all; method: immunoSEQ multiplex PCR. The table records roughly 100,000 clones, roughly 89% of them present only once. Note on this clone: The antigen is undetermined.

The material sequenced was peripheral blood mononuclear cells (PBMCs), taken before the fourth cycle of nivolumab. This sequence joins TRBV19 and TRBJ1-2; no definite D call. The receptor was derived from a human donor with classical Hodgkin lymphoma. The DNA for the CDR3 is TGTGCCAGTAGTTGGAGGGACTATGGCTACACCTTC. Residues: CASSWRDYGYTF.